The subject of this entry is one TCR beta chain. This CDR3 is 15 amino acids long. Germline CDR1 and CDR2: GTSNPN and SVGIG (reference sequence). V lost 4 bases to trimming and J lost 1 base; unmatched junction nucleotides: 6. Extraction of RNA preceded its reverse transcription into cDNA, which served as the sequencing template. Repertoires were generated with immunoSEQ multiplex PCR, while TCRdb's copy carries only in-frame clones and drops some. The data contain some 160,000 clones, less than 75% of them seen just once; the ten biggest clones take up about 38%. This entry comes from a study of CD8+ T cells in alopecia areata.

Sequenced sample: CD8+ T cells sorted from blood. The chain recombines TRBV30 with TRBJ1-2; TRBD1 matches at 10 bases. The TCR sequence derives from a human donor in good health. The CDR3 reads CAWTLGQGRNYGYTF. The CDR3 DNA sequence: TGTGCCTGGACCTTGGGACAGGGGCGTAACTATGGCTACACCTTC. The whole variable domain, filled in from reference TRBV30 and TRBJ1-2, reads SQTIHQWPATLVQPVGSPLSLECTVEGTSNPNLYWYRQAAGRGLQLLFYSVGIGQISSEVPQNLSASRPQDRQFILSSKKLLLSDSGFYLCAWTLGQGRNYGYTFGSGTRLTVV.